This T cell receptor (beta chain) was retrieved from a study of cytomegalovirus exposure and HLA in healthy donors. Study-wide results and limits: Later work showed greater clonal expansion in HLA-associated TCR beta chains than in equally common others. Likely technical artifact: a cluster of highly shared sequence variants. Among donors in an Asian-associated ancestry cluster, a later analysis reportedly found fewer N-insertions than the approximately 700-donor mean. Cytomegalovirus-associated TCR beta chains were listed, numbering 150 to 200.

Researchers ran the PCR with 60 Vbeta and 13 Jbeta primers. Generated by immunoSEQ multiplex PCR, the TCRdb table keeps only in-frame clones and is missing some. The sample holds about 130,000 clones, more than 70% seen once. A word on this clone: Its antigen is as yet unknown.

Trimming removed 10 bases from V and 4 bases from J, with 13 bases in between. The CDR3 runs to 12 residues. In germline, CDR1 is MNHNS, CDR2 SASEGT. This TCR came from a human donor in good health. V usage is TRBV6-1 and J usage is TRBJ1-2, with D perhaps TRBD1 (5 bases). Sequencing was done on a sample of PBMCs. The CDR3 protein is CAIHTGSYGYTF. The CDR3 coding sequence is TGTGCCATACATACAGGTTCCTATGGCTACACCTTC.